This T cell receptor beta chain was recorded in a study of blood T cell repertoires in COVID-19. Study-level background: Acute and convalescent COVID-19 specimens originated in the United States, Italy and Spain. Sample material is recorded as cDNA or gDNA derived from T cells, B-cell-depleted T cells, or PBMCs.

The CDR3 runs 13 residues. V was trimmed by 1 base and J by 8 bases, leaving 9 bases between them. Germline V gene sequence: CDR1 SGHDN, CDR2 FVKESK. The data were produced by immunoSEQ multiplex PCR, yet TCRdb's version contains in-frame clones alone and is incomplete. The profile shows roughly 190,000 clones, around four fifths of them singletons. This clonotype was sampled from a human donor in a cohort sampled during active COVID-19. Material: peripheral blood. This chain uses TRBV14 with TRBJ2-1; TRBD1 is a possible D gene (6 bases). The CDR3: CASSQGRGYEQFF. The CDR3, as DNA: TGTGCCAGCAGCCAAGGCAGGGGTTATGAGCAGTTCTTC.